This TCR beta chain derives from a study of T cell repertoires in cytomegalovirus infection. Study conclusions and caveats: Of the TCR beta families, the public ones yielded a cumulative frequency that identified carriers of CMV plus the relevant HLA. HLA-C-restricted, CMV-specific TCR beta clonotypes were dominant ex vivo.

TCRdb re-analysed the reads in MiXCR, keeping a single row per CDR3 protein. The sample consists of approximately 70,000 distinct CDR3 sequences, over 3.5% of them appearing once. This clonotype was detected many times. Its antigen is still unknown. Per germline, CDR1 SEHNR and CDR2 FQNEAQ (reference sequence). V lost 5 bases, J lost 5 bases, and 17 bases lay in between. The CDR3 runs to 15 residues. The sample comprised PBMCs. The chain carries TRBV7-9 and TRBJ2-3; D is ambiguous. This sequence originates from a human donor in good health (CMV status not recorded). Some clones in this sample may be carry-over from other donors' samples. The CDR3 region is CASSLTMSGGDTQYF. The DNA of the CDR3 is TGTGCCAGCAGCCTAACAATGTCTGGCGGAGATACGCAGTATTTT.